This T cell receptor beta chain was obtained from a study of T cells after yellow fever vaccination. In the study overall: Those fractions that held only low numbers of cells were prepared using the SMART-Seq v4 Ultra Low Input RNA kit. Study-level findings and limits: Contamination of FACS-sorted repertoires by abundant clonotypes from the bulk population could occur.

A 5'RACE template-switching step, the method used to make TCR cDNA, added a universal primer site and UMIs. TCRdb passed the 5' RACE reads through MiXCR, listing each CDR3 protein once. The sample yields 300,000 to 400,000 distinct CDR3 sequences, more than 8.5% seen once. The V gene end was trimmed by 1 base and the J gene end by 4 bases; junction bases not matched to a gene: 5. This CDR3 contains 16 residues. The germline gives CDR1 MGHRA, CDR2 YSYEKL. Comments on this clonotype: Antigen unknown.

This receptor was taken from a young man who received the YFV17D yellow fever vaccine. The sample was PBMCs, taken on the day of the first yellow fever vaccination. This chain joins TRBV4-1 and TRBJ2-2; 8 bases align to TRBD2. CDR3 sequence: CASSQGRGGSTGELFF. The DNA of the CDR3 is TGCGCCAGCAGCCAAGGACGGGGGGGAAGCACCGGGGAGCTGTTTTTT.